What follows are 8 T cell receptor beta chains derived from one specimen sequenced in a study of blood T cell repertoires in COVID-19. The table came from immunoSEQ multiplex PCR; TCRdb's copy has only in-frame clones and leaves some out. The profile shows approximately 150,000 clones, about 87% of them singletons. The sequenced material came from PBMCs or T cells enriched from blood (not recorded which). These receptors came from a man in his sixties who had recovered from COVID-19.

In this sample, this clone turned up once. The chain is built from TRBV2 and TRBJ1-4, with TRBD1 as a possible D gene (5 bases). V lost 8 bases and J lost 8, with 12 bases in between. This CDR3 is 12 amino acids long. Germline-derived CDR1 and CDR2 are SNHLY and FYNNEI. The CDR3 bases are TGTGCCAGCCGGGGGATTGCGGAAAAACTGTTTTTT. Its protein is CASRGIAEKLFF.

The rearrangement joins TRBV7-6 to TRBJ1-2, with D maybe TRBD1 (6 bases). The CDR3 is 15 amino acids. The germline V gene has CDR1 SGHVS and CDR2 FNYEAQ. Trimming took off 5 bases at V and 2 bases at J, with 15 bases between the two ends. Written as DNA, the CDR3 is TGTGCCAGCAGCCCCCTCTCGGGGGGCAACTATGGCTACACCTTC. Its protein is CASSPLSGGNYGYTF.

The chain recombines TRBV19 with TRBJ2-1, with 9 positions matching TRBD2. CDR1 LNHDA and CDR2 SQIVND come from the germline V gene (reference sequence). After removal of 4 bases from V and 7 bases from J, the junction contained 14 bases not matched to a gene. The CDR3 extends over 17 amino acids. The CDR3 sequence: CASSTQFSGRVINEQFF. Here the CDR3 DNA reads TGTGCCAGTAGTACGCAGTTTAGCGGGAGAGTCATTAATGAGCAGTTCTTC.

The genes are TRBV20-1 and TRBJ1-5, with 9 nucleotides matching TRBD1. Trimming at V came to 3 bases and at J to 3 bases, leaving 9 bases not matched to a gene. Germline CDR1 is DFQATT and CDR2 is SNEGSKA (reference sequence). The CDR3 is 16 amino acids. In DNA, the CDR3 is TGCAGTGCTAGTGGACTACAGGGGGCGGCCAATCAGCCCCAGCATTTT. Its protein is CSASGLQGAANQPQHF.

This clone was seen just once. Other nucleotide sequences from this sample produce the same CDR3. V gene TRBV7-2 combines with J gene TRBJ2-7; no reliable D call. The germline gives CDR1 SGHTA, CDR2 FQGNSA. The CDR3 extends over 13 amino acids. V was pared by 1 base and J by 1 base, with 5 bases between. CDR3: CASSLVSSYEQYF. The CDR3 region has the DNA TGTGCCAGCAGCTTAGTCTCTTCCTACGAGCAGTACTTC.

The rearrangement uses TRBV18 and TRBJ2-7; TRBD1 might be the D (6 bases). Germline CDR1 reads KGHSH; CDR2 reads LQKENI. V was shortened by 8 bases and J by 3 bases, with 14 bases between the two germline ends. The CDR3 has 13 amino acids. Here the CDR3 reads CASRTGYNYEQYF. Here the CDR3 DNA reads TGTGCCAGCCGCACAGGGTATAACTACGAGCAGTACTTC. Based on the CDR3 plus reference TRBV18 and TRBJ2-7, the full variable domain is NAGVMQNPRHLVRRRGQEARLRCSPMKGHSHVYWYRQLPEEGLKFMVYLQKENIIDESGMPKERFSAEFPKEGPSILRIQQVVRGDSAAYFCASRTGYNYEQYFGPGTRLTVT.

The chain employs TRBV5-1 and TRBJ2-7, with a possible D match to TRBD1 (5 bases). With 0 bases removed from V and 0 bases from J, the gap between germline ends came to 13 bases. The CDR3 sequence is 16 residues long. Germline V gene data show CDR1 as SGHRS and CDR2 as YFSETQ. CDR3: CASSLGHRSGSYEQYF. CDR3 in DNA: TGCGCCAGCAGCTTGGGGCACAGGTCAGGCTCCTACGAGCAGTACTTC.

V is TRBV29-1 and J is TRBJ1-1; 9 bases fit TRBD1. V shed 6 bases and J 4 bases; nucleotides not matched to a gene: 6. Germline loops: CDR1 SQVTM, CDR2 ANQGSEA. The CDR3 totals 13 residues. The CDR3 protein is CSVGTGRATEAFF. DNA of the CDR3: TGCAGCGTGGGGACAGGGAGGGCCACTGAAGCTTTCTTT.